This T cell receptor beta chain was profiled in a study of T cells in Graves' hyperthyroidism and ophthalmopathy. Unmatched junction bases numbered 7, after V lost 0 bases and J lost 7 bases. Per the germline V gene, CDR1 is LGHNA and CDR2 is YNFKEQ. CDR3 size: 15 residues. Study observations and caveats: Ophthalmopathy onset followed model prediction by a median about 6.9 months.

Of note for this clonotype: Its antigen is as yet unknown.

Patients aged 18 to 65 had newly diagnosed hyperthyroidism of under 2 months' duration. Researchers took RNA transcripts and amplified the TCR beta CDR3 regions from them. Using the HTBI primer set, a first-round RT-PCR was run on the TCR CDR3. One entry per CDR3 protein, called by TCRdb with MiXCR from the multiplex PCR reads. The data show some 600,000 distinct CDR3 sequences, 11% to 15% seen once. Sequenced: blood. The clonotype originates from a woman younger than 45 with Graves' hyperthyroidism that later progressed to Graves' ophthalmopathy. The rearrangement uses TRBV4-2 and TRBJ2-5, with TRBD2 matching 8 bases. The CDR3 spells CASSQEPLADTTQYF. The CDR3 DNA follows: TGTGCCAGCAGCCAAGAACCACTAGCGGACACGACCCAGTACTTC.